This entry describes one T cell receptor beta chain. Data came from immunoSEQ multiplex PCR; TCRdb stores just in-frame clones and leaves some out. This sample carries about 84,000 clones, 90% to 95% of them seen once, and the ten largest clones take around 14%. CDR3 length: 15 amino acids. Per the germline V gene, CDR1 is MNHEY and CDR2 is SMNVEV (reference sequence). The germline V and J ends were trimmed by 6 bases and 2 bases, with 13 bases remaining between them. The sample belongs to a study of control samples from healthy donors and cancer patients. This TCR came from a man aged 25 to 45 in good health. The V and J genes are TRBV27 and TRBJ2-2, with a weak D call TRBD2 (5 bases). Sequenced: blood. CDR3 region: CASSLMRENTGELFF. Here the CDR3 DNA reads TGTGCCAGCAGCCTTATGAGGGAAAACACCGGGGAGCTGTTTTTT.